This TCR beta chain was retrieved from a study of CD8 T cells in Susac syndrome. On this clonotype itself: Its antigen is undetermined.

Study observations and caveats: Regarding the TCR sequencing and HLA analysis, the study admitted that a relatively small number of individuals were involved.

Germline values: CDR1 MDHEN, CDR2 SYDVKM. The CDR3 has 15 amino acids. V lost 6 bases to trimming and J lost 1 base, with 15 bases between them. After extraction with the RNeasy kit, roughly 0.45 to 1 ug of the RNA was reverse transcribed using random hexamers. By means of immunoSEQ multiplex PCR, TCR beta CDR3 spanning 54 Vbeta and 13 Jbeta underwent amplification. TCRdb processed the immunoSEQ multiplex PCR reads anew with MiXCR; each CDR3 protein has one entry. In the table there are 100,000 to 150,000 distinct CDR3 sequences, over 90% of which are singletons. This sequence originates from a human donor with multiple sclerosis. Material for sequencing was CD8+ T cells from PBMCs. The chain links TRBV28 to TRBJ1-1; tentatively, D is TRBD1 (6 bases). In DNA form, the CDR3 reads TGTGCCAGCAGCGTACAGGGCCAAAAGAACACTGAAGCTTTCTTT. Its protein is CASSVQGQKNTEAFF.